These T cell receptor beta chains were read from a single sample in a study of cytomegalovirus exposure and HLA in healthy donors. Data came from immunoSEQ multiplex PCR; TCRdb stores just in-frame clones and leaves some out. The table shows around 91,000 clones, with around nine tenths occurring only once. Input material: PBMCs. The source is a man aged 25 to 45 in good health and CMV-seropositive. Both conserved end residues are part of each CDR3. Fields, in order: D gene, clone size, V gene, J gene, CDR3 DNA, CDR3 protein. The D gene is left open where the match is weak. The size of a clone is reported for some rows only, either as once, few or many, or as a class for expanded clones.

>TRBD2|-|TRBV18|TRBJ2-1
TGTGCCAGCTCACCCCCGGGACTAGCGGGAAGTAATGAGCAGTTCTTC
CASSPPGLAGSNEQFF
>-|-|TRBV6-6|TRBJ2-1
TGTGCCAGCAGTTACTCGATAGGGCAGGGATACAATGAGCAGTTCTTC
CASSYSIGQGYNEQFF
>TRBD2|-|TRBV9|TRBJ2-7
TGTGCCAGCAGCGTAGCTACAGCGGGACTCTACGAGCAGTACTTC
CASSVATAGLYEQYF
>TRBD1|few|TRBV7-9|TRBJ1-2
TGTGCCAGCAGCTTACAGGGGGACTATGGCTACACCTTC
CASSLQGDYGYTF
>TRBD2|once|TRBV19|TRBJ2-7
TGTGCCAGTAGTATCCGGACTAGCGAGGACGAGCAGTACTTC
CASSIRTSEDEQYF
>TRBD2|-|TRBV5-4|TRBJ2-2
TGTGCCAGCAGCTTGGAACGGTCTAGCGGGAGCCATCGATACACCGGGGAGCTGTTTTTT
CASSLERSSGSHRYTGELFF
>-|-|TRBV6-5|TRBJ2-1
TGTGCCAGCAGTTCAGCGGGACATACCCCCAACAATGAGCAGTTCTTC
CASSSAGHTPNNEQFF
>-|-|TRBV23-1|TRBJ2-1
TGCGCCGGACACAGGGAACGCTACAATGAGCAGTTCTTC
CAGHRERYNEQFF
>-|-|TRBV27|TRBJ2-1
TGTGCCAGCAGTTACGATACGGGGACCTACAATGAGCAGTTCTTC
CASSYDTGTYNEQFF
>TRBD2|-|TRBV28|TRBJ2-1
TGTGCCAGCCCCCCCGCCCTAGCGGGAGTTTCCAATGAGCAGTTCTTC
CASPPALAGVSNEQFF
>-|-|TRBV29-1|TRBJ1-4
TGCAGCGTTGGCTCAGGCAGTGAAAAACTGTTTTTT
CSVGSGSEKLFF
>-|-|TRBV30|TRBJ1-2
TGTGCCTGGAGTGTTGGGGCTACCTCCTATGGCTACACCTTC
CAWSVGATSYGYTF
>TRBD2|-|TRBV9|TRBJ2-3
TGTGCCAGCAGCGTTGGACTAGCGGGAACCACAGATACGCAGTATTTT
CASSVGLAGTTDTQYF
>-|-|TRBV28|TRBJ2-6
TGTGCCAGCAGACACTCACCCAGCGGACAGAAGACCTCTGGGGCCAACGTCCTGACTTTC
CASRHSPSGQKTSGANVLTF
>TRBD2|-|TRBV28|TRBJ2-5
TGTGCCAGCAGTTTGGGGACTAGCAGGCAAGAGACCCAGTACTTC
CASSLGTSRQETQYF
>TRBD1|few|TRBV29-1|TRBJ1-5
TGCAGCGTTGTTTGGGACAGTCTCAATCAGCCCCAGCATTTT
CSVVWDSLNQPQHF
>-|-|TRBV28|TRBJ1-1
TGTGCCAGCAGCCCTATGTACACTGAAGCTTTCTTT
CASSPMYTEAFF
>TRBD2|-|TRBV5-1|TRBJ2-1
TGCGCCAGCAGCTTCGGGGGGAGGGAGTACAATGAGCAGTTCTTC
CASSFGGREYNEQFF
>TRBD2|-|TRBV6-6|TRBJ2-5
TGTGCCAGCAGCCATAGCGGGAGGGTTGAGACCCAGTACTTC
CASSHSGRVETQYF
>-|-|TRBV4-1|TRBJ2-7
TGCGCCAGCAGCCATCGACTCGAGCAGTACTTC
CASSHRLEQYF
>-|-|TRBV28|TRBJ1-3
TGTGCCAGCAGTTTAATGTCAGAAACTGGAAACACCATATATTTT
CASSLMSETGNTIYF
>TRBD1|-|TRBV19|TRBJ1-5
TGTGCCAGTAGCCAGGGGGCTTGGAGCAATCAGCCCCAGCATTTT
CASSQGAWSNQPQHF
>-|-|TRBV6-5|TRBJ2-2
TGTGCCACCTACCAGGGGTTCTCCGGGGAGCTGTTTTTT
CATYQGFSGELFF
>TRBD2|-|TRBV7-2|TRBJ2-3
TGTGCTGGAGGCGGGAGGGCGACAGATACGCAGTATTTT
CAGGGRATDTQYF
>TRBD1|-|TRBV14|TRBJ2-3
TGTGCCAGCAGCCAAGTTACCCGGACAGGCCAATACCGCACAGATACGCAGTATTTT
CASSQVTRTGQYRTDTQYF
>-|once|TRBV29-1|TRBJ2-4
TGCAGCGCCCCGGGTGAGGGTCTAGCCAAAAACATTCAGTACTTC
CSAPGEGLAKNIQYF
>-|-|TRBV2|TRBJ2-7
TGTGCCAGCAGTGAAGCTGCCTATGGTTGGCGACAGGAGTCCTACGAGCAGTACTTC
CASSEAAYGWRQESYEQYF
>-|-|TRBV23-1|TRBJ2-7
TGCGCCAGCAGTCAAAGCATGGTTCACTCCTACGAGCAGTACTTC
CASSQSMVHSYEQYF
>-|-|TRBV27|TRBJ1-5
TGTGCCAGCAGTTTATCGTCAGGCAATCAGCCCCAGCATTTT
CASSLSSGNQPQHF
>-|once|TRBV25-1|TRBJ2-1
TGTGCCAGCAGTGGCGAGGAGGGCCCCTACAATGAGCAGTTCTTC
CASSGEEGPYNEQFF
>TRBD2|once|TRBV5-1|TRBJ2-2
TGCGCCAGCGGCCTTAGCGGGACCAACACCGGGGAGCTGTTTTTT
CASGLSGTNTGELFF
>TRBD2|-|TRBV2|TRBJ2-1
TGTGCCAGCAATATTGGACTAGCGGGAGGGATTGAGCAGTTCTTC
CASNIGLAGGIEQFF
>TRBD1|once|TRBV29-1|TRBJ2-1
TGCAGCGTTGTCTCGGACAGGGGTACAGCTGAGCAGTTCTTC
CSVVSDRGTAEQFF
>TRBD1|-|TRBV28|TRBJ2-3
TGTGCCAGCAGCAACGGACAGGGGATGACAGATACGCAGTATTTT
CASSNGQGMTDTQYF
>TRBD2|-|TRBV29-1|TRBJ2-7
TGCAGCGCTGGGGTGGGAGGGCCCTACGAGCAGTACTTC
CSAGVGGPYEQYF
>TRBD1|few|TRBV28|TRBJ1-4
TGTGCCAGCAGTTTAATCGCCCACTGGGGACAGTATGAAAAACTGTTTTTT
CASSLIAHWGQYEKLFF
>-|-|TRBV2|TRBJ2-5
TGTGCCAGCCCCGGACACGGCGAATTGGAAGCTGAAAGGGAGACCCAGTACTTC
CASPGHGELEAERETQYF
>TRBD1|-|TRBV28|TRBJ2-1
TGTGCCAGCAGCACTGTAGGGACAGGGAGCAATGAGCAGTTCTTC
CASSTVGTGSNEQFF
>-|-|TRBV10-3|TRBJ2-2
TGTGCCATCAATCGAGGACAGACGAACACCGGGGAGCTGTTTTTT
CAINRGQTNTGELFF
>TRBD2|-|TRBV18|TRBJ2-3
TGTGCCAGCTCACCTCTAGCGGGAGGCACAGATACGCAGTATTTT
CASSPLAGGTDTQYF
>TRBD2|-|TRBV2|TRBJ2-4
TGTGCCAGCAGTGAAGGTAGCGGGAGCGCCAAAAACATTCAGTACTTC
CASSEGSGSAKNIQYF
>-|-|TRBV7-2|TRBJ1-2
TGTGCCAGCAGCTTAGTCTCTCCACCTAGGTATGGCTACACCTTC
CASSLVSPPRYGYTF
>TRBD2|-|TRBV14|TRBJ2-7
TGTGCCAGCAGCCCACTACTAGCGGGATTGTACGAGCAGTACTTC
CASSPLLAGLYEQYF
>-|-|TRBV10-2|TRBJ2-3
TGCGCCAGCAGAGGGGCAGATACGCAGTATTTT
CASRGADTQYF
>TRBD1|-|TRBV5-1|TRBJ2-1
TGCGCCAGCAGCTTGGGCCGGGGGACAGGGATTTTCAATGAGCAGTTCTTC
CASSLGRGTGIFNEQFF
>TRBD1|-|TRBV6-1|TRBJ2-2
TGTGCCAGCTGTGAGACTGGACAGGGTCTCACCGGGGAGCTGTTTTTT
CASCETGQGLTGELFF
>TRBD1|-|TRBV27|TRBJ2-5
TGTGCCAGCAGCTGGACAGGGGGCGGCCAAGAGACCCAGTACTTC
CASSWTGGGQETQYF
>TRBD2|few|TRBV11-2|TRBJ2-1
TGTGCCAGCAGCATCGAGCGGGAGTTGGAGCAGTTCTTC
CASSIERELEQFF
>TRBD1|-|TRBV6-1|TRBJ1-4
TGTGCCAGCAGGGCCGGGACAGGGGGAAATGAAAAACTGTTTTTT
CASRAGTGGNEKLFF
>-|-|TRBV7-3|TRBJ2-1
TGTGCCAGCAGCCCGACCCACCGACAGGAGCTATACAATGAGCAGTTCTTC
CASSPTHRQELYNEQFF
>TRBD2|-|TRBV5-1|TRBJ2-1
TGCGCCAGCAGCTTGGGACTAGCGGCGTTTGATGAGCAGTTCTTC
CASSLGLAAFDEQFF
>TRBD2|-|TRBV19|TRBJ2-3
TGTGCCAGTAGTCCCGCACGACTAGCGGGAAGCACAGATACGCAGTATTTT
CASSPARLAGSTDTQYF
>-|-|TRBV11-2|TRBJ2-7
TGTGCCAGCAGCCTGTGGGGAGTGCAGGAGCAGTACTTC
CASSLWGVQEQYF